This TCR beta chain was recorded in a study of T cells in localized non-small cell lung cancer. V shed 7 bases, J shed 3 bases, and the junction held 5 bases outside the gene matches. The length of the CDR3 is 13 residues. The germline CDR1 and CDR2 sequences are LNHDA and SQIVND (reference sequence). As regards this clone: No antigen is known for it.

The data were produced by immunoSEQ multiplex PCR, yet TCRdb's version contains in-frame clones alone and is incomplete. The sample holds about 21,000 clones; approximately 91% are singletons and the top ten take 25% to 30%. Whole-study findings and limits: Out of the top 100 tumor clones, a median roughly 52 were seen in adjacent lung.

This chain links TRBV19 with TRBJ2-5, with 7 bases that match TRBD1. The material was peripheral blood mononuclear cells, obtained before any cancer treatment. The receptor comes from a male donor aged 60 or over with stage II lung adenocarcinoma. The CDR3 here is CASTGQIEETQYF. The CDR3 DNA sequence: TGTGCCAGTACGGGACAGATCGAAGAGACCCAGTACTTC.